Listed below are T cell receptor beta chains from one sample, sequenced in a study of tumor-infiltrating lymphocytes in primary liver carcinoma. TCRdb reprocessed the multiplex PCR reads via MiXCR and lists one record per CDR3 protein. The sample contains roughly 200,000 distinct CDR3 sequences, around four fifths of which appear only once. The sequenced sample was tumor tissue from primary liver carcinoma. These receptors were taken from a man between 40 and 49 years old with primary liver carcinoma and hepatitis B virus infection. Both conserved end residues are part of each CDR3. Each record gives: V gene, D gene, clone size, J gene, CDR3 DNA, CDR3 protein. A D gene is named only where the DNA matches it firmly. Size is stated for part of the rows, as once, few or many counts, or as a class when the clone is expanded.

TRBV6-6	NA	once	TRBJ2-7	TGTGCCAGCAGTTTTACAGGTTCCTTCTACGAGCAGTACTTC	CASSFTGSFYEQYF
TRBV28	NA	NA	TRBJ2-2	TGTGCTAGCAGTCGAAAGACAGAGAACACCGGGGAGCTGTTTTTT	CASSRKTENTGELFF
TRBV29-1	NA	NA	TRBJ2-7	TGTAGCGTGACAGTCCCCTTCTCCTACGAGCAGTATTTC	CSVTVPFSYEQYF
TRBV6-5	NA	NA	TRBJ2-1	TGTGTCAGCAGTTACCAGACTAGTTTTAATGAGCAGTTATTC	CVSSYQTSFNEQLF
TRBV11-2	NA	NA	TRBJ2-1	TGTGCCAGCAGCTTAGTCGGTCTCTCGAACTCTCACAATGAGCAGTTCTTC	CASSLVGLSNSHNEQFF
TRBV6-1	NA	NA	TRBJ2-1	TGTGCCATCGGGGTCGAAGGAGTGTCCTACAATGAGCAGCTCTTC	CAIGVEGVSYNEQLF
TRBV7-8	NA	once	TRBJ1-1	TGTGTCAGCAGCTTAGATGTTGGAGAGACTGAAGCTTTCTTT	CVSSLDVGETEAFF
TRBV20-1	TRBD2	NA	TRBJ2-7	TGCAGTGCTAGAAGGGCTAGCGGGAGCAACGAGCAGTACTTC	CSARRASGSNEQYF
TRBV29-1	NA	NA	TRBJ1-1	TGCAGCGTTGCCACGGGATGGGGAATGATCACTGAAGCTCTCTTT	CSVATGWGMITEALF
TRBV29-1	NA	NA	TRBJ2-2	TGCAGCATTGGGAATAGCGCGGCAAACACCGGGGAGCTGTTTTTT	CSIGNSAANTGELFF
TRBV6-1	TRBD1	once	TRBJ1-5	TGTGCCAGCAGTAACGTGGACAGGGGAGGTCAGCCCCATCATTTT	CASSNVDRGGQPHHF
TRBV29-1	NA	NA	TRBJ1-5	TGCAGCGTTATCGGACAGATCAATCAAGCCCAGCATTTT	CSVIGQINQAQHF
TRBV5-6	TRBD2	NA	TRBJ2-1	TGTGCCAGCAGCTTTGGGCTAGCGGGAGTCAGCACCTACAATGAGCAATTCTTC	CASSFGLAGVSTYNEQFF
TRBV6-2/TRBV6-3	NA	NA	TRBJ2-7	TGTGCCAGCAATTCCTACACAGGATGCTACGAGCAGTACTTC	CASNSYTGCYEQYF
TRBV6-1	NA	NA	TRBJ2-2	TGTGCCAGCAGTGGTGCTAGCAGCGCCGGGCAGCTGTATTTT	CASSGASSAGQLYF
TRBV6-1	TRBD2	NA	TRBJ2-7	TGTGCCAGCATGCTAGCGGGTTCCTACGAGCAGTACTTC	CASMLAGSYEQYF
TRBV15	NA	NA	TRBJ2-4	TGTGCCACCAGCAGAGACGGGGGACAAAACATTCAGTACTTC	CATSRDGGQNIQYF
TRBV29-1	NA	NA	TRBJ2-1	TGCAGCGTTTTAGGACAGCCCCAGGTGGTTTACAAAGAGCAGTTCTTC	CSVLGQPQVVYKEQFF
TRBV6-1	NA	NA	TRBJ1-2	TGTCCCAGCAAGCCACAGATCCAAGGATATGGCTACACCTTC	CPSKPQIQGYGYTF
TRBV11-2	TRBD2	NA	TRBJ2-7	TGTGCCAGTAGTTTAGGACTAGGACGGTCCTACGAGCGGTACTTC	CASSLGLGRSYERYF
TRBV19	NA	NA	TRBJ2-1	TGTGCCAGTAGTCGGGACTTTTACAATGAGCAGTTCTTC	CASSRDFYNEQFF
TRBV2	NA	few	TRBJ2-5	TGTGCCAGCGGCGAGTACGAGACCCAGTACTTC	CASGEYETQYF
TRBV12-3/TRBV12-4	NA	NA	TRBJ2-5	TGTGCCAGTCCTCAGAGACAGTCCCAAGAGACCCAGTACTTC	CASPQRQSQETQYF
TRBV14	NA	NA	TRBJ2-3	TGTGCCAGCAGCCAACGACAGTGGAGAGGGATAGATACACAGTATTTT	CASSQRQWRGIDTQYF
TRBV7-2	TRBD1	NA	TRBJ1-1	TGTGCCAGCAGTTTAAGATCGACAGGGGAAATTTTCTTT	CASSLRSTGEIFF
TRBV6-1	NA	NA	TRBJ2-5	TGTGTCAGCAGTGTTCAAGCGAGGGATCAAGAGACCCAGTACTTC	CVSSVQARDQETQYF
TRBV11-1	NA	once	TRBJ2-3	TGTGTCAGCAGCTTAATCGGGCCAGATACGCAGTATTTT	CVSSLIGPDTQYF
TRBV6-2/TRBV6-3	TRBD2	NA	TRBJ2-1	TGTGCAAGCAGTTGGACTAGCGGCTCCTACAATGAGCAGGTCTTC	CASSWTSGSYNEQVF
TRBV5-8	NA	many	TRBJ2-1	TGTGCCAGCAGCCCCTCAGTAATGGGAGGCTATGAGCAGTTCTTC	CASSPSVMGGYEQFF
TRBV29-1	TRBD1	once	TRBJ1-2	TGCAGCATCCTCCCTGACAGGGACATGAAAGGCTACACCTTC	CSILPDRDMKGYTF
TRBV6-1	NA	NA	TRBJ2-2	TGTGCCAGCAGTGAACGGTGGTGGTTCACCGGGGAGCTGTTTTTT	CASSERWWFTGELFF
TRBV29-1	NA	NA	TRBJ1-1	TGCAACGTTGACGGGGGTCACAGGGAGGCTTTCTTT	CNVDGGHREAFF
TRBV11-2	NA	NA	TRBJ1-1	TGTGCCAGCAGGTTAGGACTGAACGCTGAAGCTTTCTTC	CASRLGLNAEAFF
TRBV29-1	NA	NA	TRBJ2-2	TGCAGCGTTGTACTAGTGAGCACCGGGGAGCTGTCTTTT	CSVVLVSTGELSF
TRBV7-3	NA	NA	TRBJ2-1	TGTGCCAGCAGCCTACAACGGGACAATTCAGAGCACTTCTTC	CASSLQRDNSEHFF
TRBV6-1	TRBD1	NA	TRBJ1-2	TGTGCCAGCAGTAGGGGACAGTCATATGGTTACACCTTC	CASSRGQSYGYTF
TRBV28	TRBD1	once	TRBJ1-5	TGTGCCAGCAGTCTCAGACAGGGAGGGCCGACCCAGCATTTT	CASSLRQGGPTQHF
TRBV29-1	NA	once	TRBJ1-1	TGCAGCGGATACACGAAGAGTGGGACTTTCTTT	CSGYTKSGTFF
TRBV29-1	NA	NA	TRBJ2-5	TGCATAGTTGAAGCGGACACGGGGCGAGCAGAGACCCAGTACTTC	CIVEADTGRAETQYF
TRBV11-3	NA	NA	TRBJ1-5	TGTGCCAGTAGATTAGATCTGGGGGTGGCTCAGCCCCAACATTTT	CASRLDLGVAQPQHF
TRBV11-3	NA	NA	TRBJ2-1	TGTGCCACCAGCTTAGTTACTGGGGCAGACTGCAATGAGCAGTTCTTC	CATSLVTGADCNEQFF
TRBV28	TRBD1	many	TRBJ2-3	TGTGCCAGCAGTCTACAGGGGGCACGCACAGATACGCAGTATTTT	CASSLQGARTDTQYF
TRBV5-1	NA	NA	TRBJ2-3	TGCGACAGCAGACTTTCAGGGGGGGGCCCTGCGCTGCCTAGCACAGATACGCAGTATTTT	CDSRLSGGGPALPSTDTQYF
TRBV6-5	TRBD2	NA	TRBJ2-3	TGTGCCTGCAACCTAGGACTAGCGGGAACAGATACCCAGTATTTT	CACNLGLAGTDTQYF
TRBV24-1	TRBD2	many	TRBJ2-1	TGTGCCACCAGTGATGCCACTAGCGGCCAGAAGAATGAGCAGTTCTTC	CATSDATSGQKNEQFF
TRBV5-4	NA	NA	TRBJ2-5	TGTGCCAGCAGTTTGGGGGGACGGACACAAGAGACCCGGTACTTC	CASSLGGRTQETRYF
TRBV4-1	NA	NA	TRBJ2-7	TGCGCCAGCAGCCAAGAAAGGAGTATCGGGGCTCTCTACGAACAGTACTTC	CASSQERSIGALYEQYF
TRBV7-9	NA	NA	TRBJ2-7	TGTGGCAGCAAGACTACGGGCCCCCCATACGAGCAGTACTTC	CGSKTTGPPYEQYF
TRBV29-1	NA	NA	TRBJ2-6	TGTAGCGTTGACTCGGGGGCCAACGTCCTGGCTTTC	CSVDSGANVLAF
TRBV6-2/TRBV6-3	NA	NA	TRBJ2-5	TGTGCCAGCAGTCCGGAACAGGGATGGCAAAAGACCCAGTACTTC	CASSPEQGWQKTQYF
TRBV11-3	NA	NA	TRBJ2-1	TGTGCCAGTAGCTTAGGATGGGAGAAAAATGAACAGTTCTTC	CASSLGWEKNEQFF
TRBV11-1	TRBD1	NA	TRBJ2-5	TGTGCCAGCAGCCAGGGACAGGGGGTAACTCAAGAGACCCAGTACTTC	CASSQGQGVTQETQYF
TRBV29-1	NA	NA	TRBJ1-3	TGCAGCGTTGAATATAGTCGGGGGATAGCAGGAAACATCATATATTTT	CSVEYSRGIAGNIIYF
TRBV7-2	TRBD2	NA	TRBJ2-1	TGTGCCAGCAGCTTATTGCCCGGGACTAGCGGGAGTAATGAGCAGTTCTTC	CASSLLPGTSGSNEQFF
TRBV11-2	NA	NA	TRBJ2-5	TGTGCAATCAGCTTAGGACTAGGGGGAAACCAAGAGACCCAGTACTTC	CAISLGLGGNQETQYF
TRBV6-5	TRBD1	NA	TRBJ2-3	TGTACCAGCAAAATGACAGGGGGCATAGATACGCAGTATTTT	CTSKMTGGIDTQYF
TRBV24-1	TRBD2	NA	TRBJ2-3	TGTGTCACCTGTGGGAGGGGAACGACTAGCACAGACACGCAGTATTTT	CVTCGRGTTSTDTQYF
TRBV28	NA	NA	TRBJ2-5	TGTGCCAGCAGTTTGATAAGGGGAGACGGGGAGACCCAGTATTTC	CASSLIRGDGETQYF